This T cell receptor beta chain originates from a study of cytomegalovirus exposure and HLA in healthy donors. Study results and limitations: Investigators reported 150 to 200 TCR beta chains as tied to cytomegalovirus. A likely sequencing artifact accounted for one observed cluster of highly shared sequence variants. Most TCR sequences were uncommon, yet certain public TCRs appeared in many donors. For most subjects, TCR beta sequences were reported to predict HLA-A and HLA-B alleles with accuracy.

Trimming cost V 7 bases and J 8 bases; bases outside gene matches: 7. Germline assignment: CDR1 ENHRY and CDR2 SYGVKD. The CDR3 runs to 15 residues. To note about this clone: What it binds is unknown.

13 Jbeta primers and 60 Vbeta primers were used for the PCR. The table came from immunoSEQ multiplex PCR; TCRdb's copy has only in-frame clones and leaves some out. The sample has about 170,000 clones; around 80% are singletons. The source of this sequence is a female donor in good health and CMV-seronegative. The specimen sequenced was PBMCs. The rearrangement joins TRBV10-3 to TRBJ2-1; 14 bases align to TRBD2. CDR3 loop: CAITGTSGSLYEQFF. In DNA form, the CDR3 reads TGTGCCATCACCGGGACTAGCGGGAGCCTCTATGAGCAGTTCTTC.